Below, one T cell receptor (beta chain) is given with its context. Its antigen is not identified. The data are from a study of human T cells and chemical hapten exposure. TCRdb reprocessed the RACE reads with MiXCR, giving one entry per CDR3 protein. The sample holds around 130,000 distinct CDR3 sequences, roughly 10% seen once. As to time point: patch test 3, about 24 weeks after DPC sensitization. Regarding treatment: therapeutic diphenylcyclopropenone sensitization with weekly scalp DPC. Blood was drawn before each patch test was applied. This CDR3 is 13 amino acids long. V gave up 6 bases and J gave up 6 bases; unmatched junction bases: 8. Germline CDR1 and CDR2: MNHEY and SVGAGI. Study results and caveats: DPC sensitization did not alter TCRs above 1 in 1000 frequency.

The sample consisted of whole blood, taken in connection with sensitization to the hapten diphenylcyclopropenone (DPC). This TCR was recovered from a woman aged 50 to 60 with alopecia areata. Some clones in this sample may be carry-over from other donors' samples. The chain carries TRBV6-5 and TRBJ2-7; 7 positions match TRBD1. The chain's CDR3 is CASRSTGAAEQYF. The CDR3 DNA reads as TGTGCCAGCAGGTCTACAGGGGCGGCCGAGCAGTACTTC.